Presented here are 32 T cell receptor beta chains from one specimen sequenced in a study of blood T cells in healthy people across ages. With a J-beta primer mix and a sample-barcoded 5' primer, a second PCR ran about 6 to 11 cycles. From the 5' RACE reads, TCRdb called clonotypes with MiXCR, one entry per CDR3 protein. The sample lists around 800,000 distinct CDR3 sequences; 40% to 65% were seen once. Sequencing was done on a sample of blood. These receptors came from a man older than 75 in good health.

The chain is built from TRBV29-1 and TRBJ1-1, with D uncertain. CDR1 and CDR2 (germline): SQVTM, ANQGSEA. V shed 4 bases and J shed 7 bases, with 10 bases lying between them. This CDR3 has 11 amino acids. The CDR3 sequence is CSVASGSEAFF. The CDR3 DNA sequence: TGCAGCGTTGCGAGTGGCAGTGAAGCTTTCTTT.

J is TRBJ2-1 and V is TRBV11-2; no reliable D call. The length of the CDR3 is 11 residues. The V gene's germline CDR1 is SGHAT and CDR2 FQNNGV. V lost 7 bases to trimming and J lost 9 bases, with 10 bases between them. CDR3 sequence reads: CASKEAREQFF. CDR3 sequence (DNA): TGTGCCAGCAAAGAAGCGCGTGAGCAGTTCTTC.

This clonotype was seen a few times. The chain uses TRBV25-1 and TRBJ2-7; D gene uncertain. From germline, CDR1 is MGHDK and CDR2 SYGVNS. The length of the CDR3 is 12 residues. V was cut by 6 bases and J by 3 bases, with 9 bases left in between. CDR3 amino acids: CASSVGLYEQYF. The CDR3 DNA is TGTGCCAGCAGCGTTGGCCTCTACGAGCAGTACTTC.

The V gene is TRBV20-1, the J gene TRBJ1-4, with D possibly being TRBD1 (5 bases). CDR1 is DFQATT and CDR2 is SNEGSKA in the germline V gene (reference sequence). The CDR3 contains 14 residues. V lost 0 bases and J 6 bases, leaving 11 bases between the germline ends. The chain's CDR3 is CSARDSGFDEKLFF. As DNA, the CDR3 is TGCAGTGCTAGAGATTCAGGGTTCGATGAAAAACTGTTTTTT.

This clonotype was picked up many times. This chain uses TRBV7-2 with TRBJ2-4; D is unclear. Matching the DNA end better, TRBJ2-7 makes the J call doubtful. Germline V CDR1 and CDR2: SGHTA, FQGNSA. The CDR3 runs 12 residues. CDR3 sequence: CASSLDHTEQYF. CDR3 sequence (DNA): TGTGCCAGCAGCTTAGACCATACCGAGCAGTACTTC.

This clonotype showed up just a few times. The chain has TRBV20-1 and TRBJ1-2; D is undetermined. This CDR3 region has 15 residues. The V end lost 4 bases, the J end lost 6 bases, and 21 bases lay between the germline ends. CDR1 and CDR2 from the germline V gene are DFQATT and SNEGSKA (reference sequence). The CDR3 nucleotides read TGCAGTGCTACTCAGAATTCCCGGTACTGGGATGGCTACACCTTC. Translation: CSATQNSRYWDGYTF.

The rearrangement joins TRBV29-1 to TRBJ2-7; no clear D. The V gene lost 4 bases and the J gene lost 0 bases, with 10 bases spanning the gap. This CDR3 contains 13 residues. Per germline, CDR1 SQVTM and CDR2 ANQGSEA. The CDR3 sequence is CSVGGLYSYEQYF. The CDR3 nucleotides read TGCAGCGTTGGTGGGCTGTACTCCTACGAGCAGTACTTC.

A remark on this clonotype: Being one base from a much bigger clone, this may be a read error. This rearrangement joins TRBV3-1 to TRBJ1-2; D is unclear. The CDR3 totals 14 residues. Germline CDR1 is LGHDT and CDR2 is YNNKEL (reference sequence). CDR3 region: CASSQGSTNYGYIF. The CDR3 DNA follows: TGTGCCAGCAGCCAAGGGAGTACTAACTATGGCTACATCTTC.

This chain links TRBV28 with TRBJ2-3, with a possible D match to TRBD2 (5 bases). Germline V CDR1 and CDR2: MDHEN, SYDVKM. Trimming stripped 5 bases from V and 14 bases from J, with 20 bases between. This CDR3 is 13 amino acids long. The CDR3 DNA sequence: TGTGCCAGCAGTCCCACAAGGGAGAGAGACGCGTATTTT. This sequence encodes CASSPTRERDAYF.

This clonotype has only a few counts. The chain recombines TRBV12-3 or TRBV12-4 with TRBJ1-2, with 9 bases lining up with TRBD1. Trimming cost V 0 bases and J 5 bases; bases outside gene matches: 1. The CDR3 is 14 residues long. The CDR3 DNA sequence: TGTGCCAGCAGTTTAGCGACAGGGGGTTATGGCTACACCTTC. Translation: CASSLATGGYGYTF.

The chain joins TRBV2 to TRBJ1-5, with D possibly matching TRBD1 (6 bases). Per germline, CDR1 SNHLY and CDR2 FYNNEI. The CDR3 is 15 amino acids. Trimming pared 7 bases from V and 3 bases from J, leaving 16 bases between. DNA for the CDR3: TGTGCCAGCAAAAAAGAGGGGGGTCTCAATCAGCCCCAGCATTTT. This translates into CASKKEGGLNQPQHF.

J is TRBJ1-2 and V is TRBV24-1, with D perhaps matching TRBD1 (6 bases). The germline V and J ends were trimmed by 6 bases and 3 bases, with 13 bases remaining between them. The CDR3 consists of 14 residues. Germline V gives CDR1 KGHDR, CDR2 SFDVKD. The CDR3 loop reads CATSRGEGDYGYTF. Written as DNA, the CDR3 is TGTGCCACCAGTCGGGGTGAGGGGGACTATGGCTACACCTTC.

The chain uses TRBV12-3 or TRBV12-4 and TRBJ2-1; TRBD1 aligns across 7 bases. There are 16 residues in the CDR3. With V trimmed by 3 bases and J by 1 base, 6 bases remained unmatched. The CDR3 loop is CASSLLMGQSYNEQFF. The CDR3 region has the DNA TGTGCCAGCAGTTTGTTGATGGGACAGTCCTACAATGAGCAGTTCTTC.

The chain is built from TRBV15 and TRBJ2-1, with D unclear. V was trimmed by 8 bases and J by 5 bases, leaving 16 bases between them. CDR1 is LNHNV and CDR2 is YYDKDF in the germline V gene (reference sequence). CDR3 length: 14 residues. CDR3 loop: CATGISDEHNEQFF. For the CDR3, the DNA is TGTGCCACCGGCATTTCAGACGAGCACAATGAGCAGTTCTTC.

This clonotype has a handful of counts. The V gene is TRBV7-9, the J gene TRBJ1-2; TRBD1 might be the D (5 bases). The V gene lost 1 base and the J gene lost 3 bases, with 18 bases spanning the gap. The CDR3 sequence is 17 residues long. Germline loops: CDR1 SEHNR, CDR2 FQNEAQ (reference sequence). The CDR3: CASSLGVTGRSHYGYTF. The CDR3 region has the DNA TGTGCCAGCAGCTTAGGCGTTACGGGACGTAGCCACTATGGCTACACCTTC.

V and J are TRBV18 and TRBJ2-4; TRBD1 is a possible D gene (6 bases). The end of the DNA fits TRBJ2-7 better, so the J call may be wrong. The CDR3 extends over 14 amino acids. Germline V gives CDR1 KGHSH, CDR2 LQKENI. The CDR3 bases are TGTGCCAGCTCACCAACCGGGACATTCTACGAGCAGTACTTC. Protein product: CASSPTGTFYEQYF.

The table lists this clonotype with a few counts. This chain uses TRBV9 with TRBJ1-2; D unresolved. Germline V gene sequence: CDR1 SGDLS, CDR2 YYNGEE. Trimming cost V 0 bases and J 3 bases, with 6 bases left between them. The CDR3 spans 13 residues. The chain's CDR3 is CASSVVEDYGYTF. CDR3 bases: TGTGCCAGCAGCGTAGTCGAAGACTATGGCTACACCTTC. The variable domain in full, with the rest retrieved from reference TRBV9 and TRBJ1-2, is DSGVTQTPKHLITATGQRVTLRCSPRSGDLSVYWYQQSLDQGLQFLIQYYNGEERAKGNILERFSAQQFPDLHSELNLSSLELGDSALYFCASSVVEDYGYTFGSGTRLTVV.

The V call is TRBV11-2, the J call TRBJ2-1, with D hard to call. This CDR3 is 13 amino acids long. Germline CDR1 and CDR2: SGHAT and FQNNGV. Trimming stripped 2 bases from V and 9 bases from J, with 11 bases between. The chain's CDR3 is CASSLRRWGEQFF. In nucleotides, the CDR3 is TGTGCCAGCAGCTTAAGGCGTTGGGGTGAGCAGTTCTTC.

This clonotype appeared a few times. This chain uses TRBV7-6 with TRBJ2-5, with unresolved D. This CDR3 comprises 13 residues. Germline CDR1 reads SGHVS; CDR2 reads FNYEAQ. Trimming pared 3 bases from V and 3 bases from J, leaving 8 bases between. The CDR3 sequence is CASSFQEEETQYF. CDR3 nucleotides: TGTGCCAGCAGCTTCCAGGAAGAAGAGACCCAGTACTTC.

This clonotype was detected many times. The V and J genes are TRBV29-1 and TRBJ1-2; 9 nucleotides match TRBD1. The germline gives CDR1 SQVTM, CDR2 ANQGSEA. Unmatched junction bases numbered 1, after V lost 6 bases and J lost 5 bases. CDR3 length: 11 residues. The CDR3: CSVDRGYGYTF. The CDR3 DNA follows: TGCAGCGTCGACAGGGGGTATGGCTACACCTTC.

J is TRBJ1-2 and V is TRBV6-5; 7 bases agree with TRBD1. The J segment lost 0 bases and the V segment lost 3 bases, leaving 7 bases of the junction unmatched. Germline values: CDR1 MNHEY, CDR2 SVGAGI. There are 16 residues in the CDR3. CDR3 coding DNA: TGTGCCAGCAGTTATCTCGGGACAGAGTCTAACTATGGCTACACCTTC. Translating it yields CASSYLGTESNYGYTF.

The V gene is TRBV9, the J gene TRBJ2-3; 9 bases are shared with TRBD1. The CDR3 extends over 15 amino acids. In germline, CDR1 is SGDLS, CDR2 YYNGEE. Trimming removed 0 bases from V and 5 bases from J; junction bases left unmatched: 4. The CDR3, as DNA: TGTGCCAGCAGCGTAGTCGGGACAGGGAAAGATACGCAGTATTTT. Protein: CASSVVGTGKDTQYF. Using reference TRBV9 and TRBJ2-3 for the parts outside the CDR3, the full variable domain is DSGVTQTPKHLITATGQRVTLRCSPRSGDLSVYWYQQSLDQGLQFLIQYYNGEERAKGNILERFSAQQFPDLHSELNLSSLELGDSALYFCASSVVGTGKDTQYFGPGTRLTVL.

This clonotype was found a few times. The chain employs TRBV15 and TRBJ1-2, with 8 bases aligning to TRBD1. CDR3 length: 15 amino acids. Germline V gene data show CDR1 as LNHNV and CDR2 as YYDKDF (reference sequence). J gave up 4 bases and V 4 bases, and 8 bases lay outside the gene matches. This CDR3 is CATSTAGTGSYGYTF. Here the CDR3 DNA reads TGTGCCACCAGCACTGCGGGGACAGGATCCTATGGCTACACCTTC.

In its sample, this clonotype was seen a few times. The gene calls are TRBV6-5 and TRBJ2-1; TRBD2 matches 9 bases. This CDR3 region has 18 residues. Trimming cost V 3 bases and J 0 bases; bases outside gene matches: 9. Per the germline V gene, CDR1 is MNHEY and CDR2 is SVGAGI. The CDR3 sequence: CASSYGLAGPPSYNEQFF. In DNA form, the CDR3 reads TGTGCCAGCAGTTATGGGCTAGCGGGACCCCCCTCCTACAATGAGCAGTTCTTC.

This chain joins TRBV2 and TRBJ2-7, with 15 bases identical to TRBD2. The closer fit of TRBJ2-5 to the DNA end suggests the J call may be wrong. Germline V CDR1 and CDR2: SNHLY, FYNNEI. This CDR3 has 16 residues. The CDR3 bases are TGTGCCAGCAGTGAGGGACTAGCGGGAGGAGAGGAGACCCAGTACTTC. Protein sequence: CASSEGLAGGEETQYF.

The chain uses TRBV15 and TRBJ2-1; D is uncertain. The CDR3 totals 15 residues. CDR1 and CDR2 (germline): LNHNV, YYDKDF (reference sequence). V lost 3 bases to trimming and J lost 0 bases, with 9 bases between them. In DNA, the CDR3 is TGTGCCACCAGCAGGGGCGTCAGCTCCTACAATGAGCAGTTCTTC. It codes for CATSRGVSSYNEQFF.

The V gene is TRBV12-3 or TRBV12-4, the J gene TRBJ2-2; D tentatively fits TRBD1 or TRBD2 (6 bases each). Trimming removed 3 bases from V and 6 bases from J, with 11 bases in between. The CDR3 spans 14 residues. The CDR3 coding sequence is TGTGCCAGCAGTTTCGGGGGCTGGGCCGGGGAGCTGTTTTTT. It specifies CASSFGGWAGELFF.

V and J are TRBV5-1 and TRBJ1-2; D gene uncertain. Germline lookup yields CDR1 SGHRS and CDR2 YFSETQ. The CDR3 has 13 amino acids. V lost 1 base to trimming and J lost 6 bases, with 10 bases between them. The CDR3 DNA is TGCGCCAGCAGCTTGTTTGGGGTAAATGGCTACACCTTC. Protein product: CASSLFGVNGYTF. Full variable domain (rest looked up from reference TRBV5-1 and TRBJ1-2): KAGVTQTPRYLIKTRGQQVTLSCSPISGHRSVSWYQQTPGQGLQFLFEYFSETQRNKGNFPGRFSGRQFSNSRSEMNVSTLELGDSALYLCASSLFGVNGYTFGSGTRLTVV.

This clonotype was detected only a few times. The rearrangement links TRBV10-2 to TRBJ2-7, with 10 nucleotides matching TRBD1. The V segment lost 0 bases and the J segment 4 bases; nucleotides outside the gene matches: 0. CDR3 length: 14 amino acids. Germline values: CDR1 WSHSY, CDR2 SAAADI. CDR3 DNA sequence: TGCGCCAGCAGTGAGTCGGGACAGGGGTACGAGCAGTACTTC. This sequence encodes CASSESGQGYEQYF.

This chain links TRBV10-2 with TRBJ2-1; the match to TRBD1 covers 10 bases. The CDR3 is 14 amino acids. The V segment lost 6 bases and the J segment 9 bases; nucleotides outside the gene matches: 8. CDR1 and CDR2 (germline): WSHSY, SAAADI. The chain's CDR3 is CASRGQGDYGEQFF. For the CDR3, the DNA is TGCGCCAGCAGAGGACAGGGGGACTACGGTGAGCAGTTCTTC.

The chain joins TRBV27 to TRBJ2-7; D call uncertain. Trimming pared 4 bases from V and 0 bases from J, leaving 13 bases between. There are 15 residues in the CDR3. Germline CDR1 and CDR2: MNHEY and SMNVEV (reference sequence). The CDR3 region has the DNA TGTGCCAGCAGTTCCCTCGACGAACCCTCCTACGAGCAGTACTTC. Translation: CASSSLDEPSYEQYF.

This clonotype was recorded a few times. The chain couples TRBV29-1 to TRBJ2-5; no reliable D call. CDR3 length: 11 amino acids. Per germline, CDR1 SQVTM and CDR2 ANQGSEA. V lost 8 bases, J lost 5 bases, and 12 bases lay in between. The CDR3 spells CSIGPGETQYF. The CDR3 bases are TGCAGCATCGGGCCCGGGGAGACCCAGTACTTC. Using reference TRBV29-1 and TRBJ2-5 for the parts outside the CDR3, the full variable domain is SAVISQKPSRDICQRGTSLTIQCQVDSQVTMMFWYRQQPGQSLTLIATANQGSEATYESGFVIDKFPISRPNLTFSTLTVSNMSPEDSSIYLCSIGPGETQYFGPGTRLLVL.